A single sample gave rise to the 11 T cell receptor beta chains below, sequenced in a study of cytomegalovirus exposure and HLA in healthy donors. PCR amplification relied on 60 Vbeta primers (plus 13 Jbeta primers). This table comes from immunoSEQ multiplex PCR, and its TCRdb copy is limited to in-frame clones, with some not included. The table shows 100,000 to 150,000 clones, with over 75% occurring only once. The sequenced sample was PBMCs. These receptors all come from a woman between 18 and 30 years old in good health and CMV-seronegative.

The rearrangement links TRBV29-1 to TRBJ2-1, with TRBD2 matching over 14 bases. V gave up 6 bases and J gave up 10 bases; unmatched junction bases: 11. Germline V gene lookup returns CDR1 SQVTM and CDR2 ANQGSEA. CDR3 size: 15 residues. CDR3 in DNA: TGCAGCGTCGCCGGACTAGCGGGAGGAGGAGTGGAGCAGTTCTTC. Protein product: CSVAGLAGGGVEQFF.

V is TRBV9 and J is TRBJ1-3, with TRBD1 matching 12 bases. The CDR3 sequence is 17 residues long. Germline V gene sequence: CDR1 SGDLS, CDR2 YYNGEE. V trimming: 2 bases; J trimming: 0 bases; junction bases outside the gene matches: 3. The CDR3 nucleotides read TGTGCCAGCAGCGTCTCGGGACAGGGGGCCTCTGGAAACACCATATATTTT. Protein sequence: CASSVSGQGASGNTIYF.

The J gene is TRBJ1-5, the V gene TRBV4-1; possibly TRBD1 for D (5 bases). Trimming cost V 3 bases and J 0 bases, with 9 bases left between them. Germline V lookup: CDR1 MGHRA, CDR2 YSYEKL. This CDR3 region has 15 residues. For the CDR3, the DNA is TGCGCCAGCAGCCATTTGGGACTTAGCAATCAGCCCCAGCATTTT. Amino acids: CASSHLGLSNQPQHF.

The chain employs TRBV7-9 and TRBJ2-3, with TRBD2 matching 7 bases. Trimming took 8 bases from V and 2 from J; bases not matched to a gene: 7. This CDR3 contains 14 residues. Germline CDR1 SEHNR, CDR2 FQNEAQ (reference sequence). CDR3 amino acids: CASGPAGLTDTQYF. DNA for the CDR3: TGTGCCAGCGGGCCAGCGGGACTCACAGATACGCAGTATTTT.

This clone was picked up a small number of times. This chain links TRBV9 with TRBJ2-7; the D is unclear. The CDR3 spans 15 residues. V was shortened by 0 bases and J by 3 bases, with 13 bases between the two germline ends. Germline CDR1 and CDR2: SGDLS and YYNGEE. CDR3 amino acids: CASSVGPKRSYEQYF. The CDR3 nucleotides read TGTGCCAGCAGCGTAGGCCCTAAGAGGAGCTACGAGCAGTACTTC. The full variable domain, its missing parts supplied by reference TRBV9 and TRBJ2-7, is DSGVTQTPKHLITATGQRVTLRCSPRSGDLSVYWYQQSLDQGLQFLIQYYNGEERAKGNILERFSAQQFPDLHSELNLSSLELGDSALYFCASSVGPKRSYEQYFGPGTRLTVT.

The rearrangement links TRBV11-2 to TRBJ2-1; no clear D gene. The germline V gene has CDR1 SGHAT and CDR2 FQNNGV. This CDR3 contains 13 residues. The V and J ends lost 3 bases and 10 bases respectively, with 13 bases between them. The CDR3 spells CASSFGASREQFF. CDR3 DNA: TGTGCCAGCAGCTTCGGTGCGTCGAGAGAGCAGTTCTTC.

A single count supports this clone. The chain employs TRBV27 and TRBJ2-1; TRBD1 might be the D (6 bases). CDR1 MNHEY and CDR2 SMNVEV come from the germline V gene (reference sequence). This CDR3 is built from 16 residues. The V end lost 2 bases, the J end lost 4 bases, and 15 bases lay between the germline ends. CDR3 protein: CASSLQGRGRYNEQFF. CDR3 DNA: TGTGCCAGCAGTTTACAGGGGCGTGGTAGGTACAATGAGCAGTTCTTC.

Concerning this clone: One end of the junction is discordant with germline, which a read error may explain. This rearrangement joins TRBV5-4 to TRBJ2-5; the match to TRBD2 covers 7 bases. The CDR3 loop spans 12 amino acids. Per germline, CDR1 SGHNT and CDR2 YYREEE (reference sequence). Written as DNA, the CDR3 is TGTGCCAGCAGCGCCCCCGGAAGCGGGGACGACTTC. Residues: CASSAPGSGDDF.

The chain is built from TRBV7-9 and TRBJ1-1; D is ambiguous. The V gene's germline CDR1 is SEHNR and CDR2 FQNEAQ (reference sequence). CDR3 size: 13 residues. The V end lost 1 base, the J end lost 1 base, and 4 bases lay between the germline ends. The CDR3 protein is CASSLGQNTEAFF. DNA for the CDR3: TGTGCCAGCAGCTTAGGACAGAACACTGAAGCTTTCTTT.

To note about this clone: A read error may account for a junction end that differs from germline. The chain carries TRBV11-3 and TRBJ2-1; TRBD2 matches at 12 bases. The germline gives CDR1 SGHNT, CDR2 YENEEA. The CDR3 has 16 amino acids. The CDR3 protein is CASSLETSGSAYEQFF. Written as DNA, the CDR3 is TGTGCCAGCAGCCTAGAGACTAGCGGGAGTGCATATGAGCAGTTCTTC.

The chain is built from TRBV7-9 and TRBJ2-1; 8 bases are a match to TRBD1. Germline CDR1 SEHNR, CDR2 FQNEAQ (reference sequence). The CDR3 totals 16 residues. With V trimmed by 1 base and J by 0 bases, 2 bases remained unmatched. The CDR3 loop reads CASSLGQGRSYNEQFF. In DNA form, the CDR3 reads TGTGCCAGCAGCTTAGGACAGGGGCGCTCCTACAATGAGCAGTTCTTC.